This T cell receptor (beta chain) was profiled in a study of cytomegalovirus exposure and HLA in healthy donors. Study results and limitations: It was reported that the classifier diagnosed cytomegalovirus status with high specificity and sensitivity in both the original and validation cohorts. Some TCR beta chains (over 150 of them) were listed as cytomegalovirus-associated.

Researchers ran the PCR with 60 Vbeta and 13 Jbeta primers. Using immunoSEQ multiplex PCR, the repertoire was profiled, and TCRdb retains in-frame clones only, with some absent. The sample carries fewer than 200,000 clones, around 72% recorded once. Though nominally healthy at sampling, donors likely had unrecorded immune exposures. This clone was counted only a few times. The antigen remains undetermined. The CDR3 is 15 residues long. Germline CDR1 is MNHEY and CDR2 is SVGAGI. Trimming stripped 1 base from V and 3 bases from J, with 13 bases between. The J gene is TRBJ2-7, the V gene TRBV6-5, with D possibly TRBD1 on 6 matching bases. Sequencing input: PBMCs. This TCR was recovered from a man in his fifties in good health and CMV-seronegative. The CDR3 DNA follows: TGTGCCAGCAGTTACTTTAGGACAGACCTCTACGAGCAGTACTTC. Protein product: CASSYFRTDLYEQYF.